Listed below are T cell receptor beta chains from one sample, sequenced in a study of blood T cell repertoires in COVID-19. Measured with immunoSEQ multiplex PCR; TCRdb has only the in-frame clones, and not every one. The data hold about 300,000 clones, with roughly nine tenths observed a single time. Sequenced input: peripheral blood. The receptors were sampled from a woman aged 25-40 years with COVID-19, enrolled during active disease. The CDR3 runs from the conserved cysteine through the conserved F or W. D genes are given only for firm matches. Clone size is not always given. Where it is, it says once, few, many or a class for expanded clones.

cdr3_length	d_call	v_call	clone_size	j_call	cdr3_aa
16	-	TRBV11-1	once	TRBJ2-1	CASSLDRVPTYNEQFF
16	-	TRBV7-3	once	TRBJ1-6	CASSLTGGAGRSPLHF
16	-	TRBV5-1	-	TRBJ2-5	CASSLGQPIAQETQYF
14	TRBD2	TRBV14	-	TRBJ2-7	CASSQGAGDYEQYF
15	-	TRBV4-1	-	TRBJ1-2	CASSQDERSNYGYTF
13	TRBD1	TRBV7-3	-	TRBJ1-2	CASSLQGGYGYTF
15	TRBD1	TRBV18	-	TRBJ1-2	CASSPPGQGDGGYTF
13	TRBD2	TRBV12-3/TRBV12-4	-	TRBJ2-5	CASSFSGGETQYF
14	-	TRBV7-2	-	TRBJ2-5	CASSLWGVQETQYF
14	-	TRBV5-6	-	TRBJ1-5	CASSLRGSNQPQHF